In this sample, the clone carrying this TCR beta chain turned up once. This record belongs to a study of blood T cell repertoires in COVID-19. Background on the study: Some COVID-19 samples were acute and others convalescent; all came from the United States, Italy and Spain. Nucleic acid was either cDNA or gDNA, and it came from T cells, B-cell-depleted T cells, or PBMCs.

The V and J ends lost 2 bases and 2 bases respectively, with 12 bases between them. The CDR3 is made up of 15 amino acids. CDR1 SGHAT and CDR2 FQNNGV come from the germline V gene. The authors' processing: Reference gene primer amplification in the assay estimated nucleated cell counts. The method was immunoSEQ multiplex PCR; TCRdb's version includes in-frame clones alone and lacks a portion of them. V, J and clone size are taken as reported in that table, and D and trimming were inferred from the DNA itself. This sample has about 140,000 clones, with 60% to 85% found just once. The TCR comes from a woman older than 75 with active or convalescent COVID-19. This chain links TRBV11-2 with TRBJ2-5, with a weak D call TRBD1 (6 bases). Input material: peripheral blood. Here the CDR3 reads CASSLIGTKQETQYF. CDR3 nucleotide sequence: TGTGCCAGCAGCTTAATAGGGACAAAACAAGAGACCCAGTACTTC.